This T cell receptor beta chain was documented in a study of OX40 agonist ivuxolimab in advanced cancers. Study results and limitations: On average, a greater number of expanded clones characterised CD8+ T cells relative to CD4+.

The assay was immunoSEQ multiplex PCR, and TCRdb's table has in-frame clones only and misses some. The sample lists 80,000 to 100,000 clones, roughly 84% occurring once. Germline V CDR1 and CDR2: SGHNT, YENEEA. The V end was cut by 1 base, the J end by 6 bases, with 7 bases between. The CDR3 spans 13 residues. This clone was detected once. Antigen: not known. This TCR came from an adult with an advanced solid tumor such as melanoma, head and neck, liver or kidney cancer. Source: CD4+ or CD8+ T cells sorted from blood, taken in a trial of the OX40 agonist ivuxolimab. V is TRBV11-3 and J is TRBJ2-1; no clear D. The CDR3 loop reads CASSLVVGNEQFF. Written as DNA, the CDR3 is TGTGCCAGCAGCTTAGTAGTAGGCAATGAGCAGTTCTTC.